These 18 T cell receptor beta chains came from one sample sequenced in a study of T cell repertoires in cytomegalovirus infection (dated by TCRdb to between 2019 and 2020). The listed sequencing device is Illumina HiSeq 1500. TCRdb passed the public sequencing reads through fastp at Q25 and MiXCR, retaining productive beta sequences. CDR3 protein duplicates are merged, each entry listing the most common genes and DNA. Recorded for this sample are about 740,000 distinct CDR3 sequences; roughly 35% of them occurred a single time. About 2.8% of the sample comes from the top ten. Sequencing was done on a sample of PBMCs. Every receptor here comes from a human donor in good health (CMV status not recorded). Some clones in this sample may be carry-over from other donors' samples.

This chain joins TRBV27 and TRBJ1-5; D is unresolved. This CDR3 has 11 residues. Germline CDR1 MNHEY, CDR2 SMNVEV (reference sequence). The V and J ends lost 8 bases and 4 bases respectively, with 6 bases between them. The CDR3, as DNA: TGTGCCAGCGGCGTTAATCAGCCCCAGCATTTT. The encoded protein is CASGVNQPQHF.

The rearrangement links TRBV27 to TRBJ2-3, with a tentative D call TRBD1 (5 bases). Germline CDR1 and CDR2: MNHEY and SMNVEV (reference sequence). The CDR3 consists of 16 residues. V was cut by 5 bases and J by 5 bases, with 20 bases left in between. This chain's CDR3 is CASSQPTTQGGDTQYF. CDR3 DNA: TGTGCCAGCAGTCAGCCTACAACCCAGGGTGGAGATACGCAGTATTTT.

The chain uses TRBV24-1 and TRBJ2-1; 7 positions agree with TRBD2. This CDR3 has 15 residues. The germline gives CDR1 KGHDR, CDR2 SFDVKD. V lost 1 base, J lost 2 bases, and 1 base stayed unmatched. CDR3 protein: CATSDLSGTYNEQFF. CDR3 coding DNA: TGTGCCACCAGTGATTTAAGCGGGACCTACAATGAGCAGTTCTTC.

The count of this clonotype is one. The chain joins TRBV10-3 to TRBJ2-7, with TRBD1 identical over 9 bases. Per germline, CDR1 ENHRY and CDR2 SYGVKD. The CDR3 length is 12 residues. The V gene end was trimmed by 6 bases and the J gene end by 3 bases; junction bases not matched to a gene: 0. The CDR3: CAIRGQGYEQYF. CDR3 bases: TGTGCCATCAGGGGACAGGGCTACGAGCAGTACTTC.

The sample holds a few counts of this clonotype. The chain recombines TRBV12-3 or TRBV12-4 with TRBJ2-7, with TRBD2 matching 9 bases. Trimming removed 7 bases from V and 3 bases from J; junction bases left unmatched: 7. The CDR3 is 14 amino acids. CDR3 region: CASTSSGTYYEQYF. CDR3 in DNA: TGTGCCAGCACCTCTAGCGGGACCTACTACGAGCAGTACTTC.

This clonotype was seen a handful of times. The chain carries TRBV7-8 and TRBJ1-5, with a tentative D call TRBD1 (6 bases). The CDR3 has 17 amino acids. Germline assignment: CDR1 SGHVS and CDR2 FQNEAQ. The V end lost 5 bases, the J end lost 2 bases, and 19 bases lay between the germline ends. Here the CDR3 DNA reads TGTGCCAGCAGCCGCCTGCAGGGGCGAGGGGGCAATCAGCCCCAGCATTTT. It encodes CASSRLQGRGGNQPQHF.

V usage is TRBV29-1 and J usage is TRBJ1-4; D is unresolved. This CDR3 has 13 residues. Germline-derived CDR1 and CDR2 are SQVTM and ANQGSEA. The V and J ends lost 1 base and 8 bases respectively, with 11 bases between them. CDR3 amino acids: CSVEVLGREKLFF. The CDR3 DNA reads TGCAGCGTTGAAGTATTGGGCAGGGAAAAACTGTTTTTT.

There are a few counts of this clonotype. The chain joins TRBV7-2 to TRBJ1-5; D is uncertain. Between the trimmed V and J ends, which lost 5 bases and 2 bases, there was a span of 10 bases. Germline V gives CDR1 SGHTA, CDR2 FQGNSA. CDR3 size: 14 residues. Written as DNA, the CDR3 is TGTGCCAGCAGCCCCATAGGAGGCAATCAGCCCCAGCATTTT. Its translation: CASSPIGGNQPQHF.

Regarding this clonotype: Sequence at one end of the junction differs from germline and may be a read error. The chain links TRBV5-5 to TRBJ2-5, with TRBD2 matching over 12 bases. The length of the CDR3 is 12 residues. Germline V CDR1 and CDR2: SGHKS, YYEKEE (reference sequence). The CDR3 loop reads CASSTSGGSPPF. CDR3 bases: TGTGCCAGCAGCACTAGCGGGGGGTCCCCTCCCTTC.

As to this clonotype: A much larger clone differs by one base, so this may be a read error. This chain uses TRBV11-2 with TRBJ2-2, with 7 bases lining up with TRBD1. From germline, CDR1 is SGHAT and CDR2 FQNNGV. CDR3 length: 17 residues. V dropped 0 bases and J dropped 5; count of bases not matched to a gene: 9. CDR3 sequence (DNA): TGTGCCAGCAGCTTAGATGCGTACAGGGGTAGGACCGGGGAGCTGTTTTTT. This gives the protein CASSLDAYRGRTGELFF. Looking up the rest from reference TRBV11-2 and TRBJ2-2 gives the full variable domain: EAGVAQSPRYKIIEKRQSVAFWCNPISGHATLYWYQQILGQGPKLLIQFQNNGVVDDSQLPKDRFSAERLKGVDSTLKIQPAKLEDSAVYLCASSLDAYRGRTGELFFGEGSRLTVL.

The chain has TRBV7-2 and TRBJ2-7; D remains unclear. V was clipped by 0 bases and J by 6 bases, with 18 bases between them. The CDR3 contains 16 residues. The germline V gene encodes CDR1 SGHTA and CDR2 FQGNSA. The CDR3, as DNA: TGTGCCAGCAGCTTAGCGGGCGCTATCATTATGGGCGAGCAGTACTTC. Translating it yields CASSLAGAIIMGEQYF.

V is TRBV27 and J is TRBJ2-7, with 7 bases aligning to TRBD1. The ends lost 5 bases at V and 5 bases at J; junction bases unmatched: 12. The CDR3 spans 15 residues. Germline V gene sequence: CDR1 MNHEY, CDR2 SMNVEV (reference sequence). CDR3 DNA sequence: TGTGCCAGCAGTCCCCGAGGACAGGCGTTGGACGAGCAGTACTTC. Amino acids: CASSPRGQALDEQYF.

This clonotype was seen a few times. J is TRBJ1-2 and V is TRBV28; D gene unclear. This CDR3 is 13 amino acids long. The germline V gene encodes CDR1 MDHEN and CDR2 SYDVKM. Trimming stripped 5 bases from V and 8 bases from J, with 15 bases between. The CDR3 DNA is TGTGCCAGCAGTCCGGGTCGGCCTTTGGGCTACACCTTC. This gives the protein CASSPGRPLGYTF.

This clonotype was detected only a few times. This chain uses TRBV10-3 with TRBJ2-6, with D possibly TRBD1 on 6 matching bases. V shed 5 bases and J shed 1 base, with 9 bases lying between them. In germline, CDR1 is ENHRY, CDR2 SYGVKD. The CDR3 contains 15 residues. CDR3 loop: CAISQTGSGANVLTF. CDR3 DNA: TGTGCCATCAGTCAAACAGGGTCTGGGGCCAACGTCCTGACTTTC.

This chain uses TRBV6-1 with TRBJ2-7; TRBD1 aligns across 8 bases. V shed 4 bases and J 3 bases; nucleotides not matched to a gene: 8. Germline CDR1 is MNHNS and CDR2 is SASEGT. The CDR3 is made up of 15 amino acids. The DNA of the CDR3 is TGTGCCAGCAGTGCCATCCAGGGGGCCAGCTACGAGCAGTACTTC. It specifies CASSAIQGASYEQYF.

The chain carries TRBV6-5 and TRBJ1-2, with unresolved D. The CDR3 length is 14 residues. V was shortened by 2 bases and J by 4 bases, with 11 bases between the two germline ends. Germline V gene lookup returns CDR1 MNHEY and CDR2 SVGAGI. The CDR3 bases are TGTGCCAGCAGTTACAACGGACCGCCCTATGGCTACACCTTC. Its protein is CASSYNGPPYGYTF.

On this clonotype: The junction does not match germline at one end; this may be a read error. The chain links TRBV27 to TRBJ2-7; D is undetermined. This CDR3 contains 13 residues. Germline V CDR1 and CDR2: MNHEY, SMNVEV (reference sequence). CDR3: CARSLSPVYEQYF. CDR3 nucleotides: TGTGCCCGCAGTTTATCCCCGGTCTACGAGCAGTACTTC.

This chain uses TRBV4-1 with TRBJ1-1; 7 nucleotides align to TRBD1. This CDR3 is 15 amino acids long. Germline loops: CDR1 MGHRA, CDR2 YSYEKL. V lost 1 base and J lost 6; bases outside the gene matches: 8. CDR3 region: CASSQVRGLEAEAFF. CDR3 nucleotide sequence: TGCGCCAGCAGCCAAGTGAGGGGGCTTGAGGCTGAAGCTTTCTTT.